Included here is one T cell receptor beta chain sequence, with context. The data originate from a study of blood T cell repertoires in COVID-19. Profiling relied on immunoSEQ multiplex PCR, and the TCRdb table lists in-frame clones only, not all of them. The sample has 60,000 to 65,000 clones, roughly 82% seen once. After removal of 6 bases from V and 4 bases from J, the junction contained 6 bases not matched to a gene. Germline values: CDR1 MRHNA, CDR2 SNTAGT. The CDR3 runs 15 residues. The sequenced sample was peripheral blood. The source is an older woman with acute or convalescent COVID-19. The V call is TRBV6-4, the J call TRBJ2-2; 9 bases are shared with TRBD2. CDR3 residues: CASRQLAGGTGELFF. The DNA of the CDR3 is TGTGCCAGCAGACAACTAGCGGGCGGCACCGGGGAGCTGTTTTTT.